Below are 7 T cell receptor beta chains sequenced from a single sample in a study of blood T cell repertoires in COVID-19 (dated by TCRdb to 2019 to 2021). Library preparation employed the immunoSEQ multiplex PCR assay. Sourced from immuneACCESS, this table was stored by TCRdb with only in-frame sequences that have V and J called. A share of the clones is absent; for the studies checked, an unresolved V gene accounts for under half, and the remainder has no known explanation. The sample contains 180,000 or so clones, 84% of them found a single time. The ten largest clones capture nearly 15% of the sample. Material: PBMCs or T cells enriched from blood (not recorded which). These receptors originate from a man aged 45-60 years who had recovered from COVID-19.

The V and J genes are TRBV5-6 and TRBJ1-1; a possible D gene is TRBD1 (5 bases). V lost 3 bases and J 3 bases, leaving 12 bases between the germline ends. Germline assignment: CDR1 SGHDT and CDR2 YYEEEE. The CDR3 contains 14 residues. The CDR3 protein is CASSWTNRDTEAFF. The CDR3 DNA reads as TGTGCCAGCAGCTGGACAAACCGGGACACTGAAGCTTTCTTT.

V gene TRBV9 combines with J gene TRBJ2-2; D unresolved. The germline V gene has CDR1 SGDLS and CDR2 YYNGEE. The CDR3 runs 14 residues. Trimming took 0 bases from V and 6 from J, leaving 9 bases between them. CDR3 in DNA: TGTGCCAGCAGCGTAGAGTATCCGGCCGGGGAGCTGTTTTTT. It yields the protein CASSVEYPAGELFF.

The rearrangement joins TRBV19 to TRBJ1-1; 8 bases map to TRBD1. The J segment lost 3 bases and the V segment lost 1 base, leaving 4 bases of the junction unmatched. CDR1 is LNHDA and CDR2 is SQIVND in the germline V gene (reference sequence). The CDR3 consists of 15 residues. CDR3 loop: CASSIGTGLYTEAFF. The CDR3 coding sequence is TGTGCCAGTAGTATAGGGACAGGGCTATACACTGAAGCTTTCTTT.

This clone was seen only once. V usage is TRBV2 and J usage is TRBJ1-1; D is uncertain. CDR1 and CDR2 (germline): SNHLY, FYNNEI. V was trimmed by 2 bases and J by 3 bases, leaving 10 bases between them. The CDR3 sequence is 14 residues long. The CDR3 DNA follows: TGTGCCAGCAGTGAAAGGCAGGCCTACACTGAAGCTTTCTTT. This translates into CASSERQAYTEAFF.

The chain uses TRBV30 and TRBJ1-1; tentative D call: TRBD1 (6 bases). Deletions cut 5 bases from V and 3 bases from J, with 13 bases between. CDR1 is GTSNPN, CDR2 SVGIG, per germline (reference sequence). The CDR3 spans 13 residues. The CDR3: CAWGEQGHTEAFF. CDR3 nucleotide sequence: TGTGCCTGGGGCGAACAGGGTCACACTGAAGCTTTCTTT.

The rearrangement joins TRBV5-1 to TRBJ1-5, with 8 bases that match TRBD1. J gave up 5 bases and V 4 bases, and 17 bases lay outside the gene matches. Germline V gene sequence: CDR1 SGHRS, CDR2 YFSETQ. CDR3 length equals 18 residues. The CDR3, as DNA: TGCGCCAGCAGCCCCAATCCCCCCGGGACAGGAGTCCATCAGCCCCAGCATTTT. As protein: CASSPNPPGTGVHQPQHF.

V and J are TRBV29-1 and TRBJ1-4, with D maybe TRBD1 (6 bases). Germline V gene sequence: CDR1 SQVTM, CDR2 ANQGSEA. CDR3 length: 13 amino acids. Trimming removed 3 bases from V and 8 bases from J, with 13 bases in between. The CDR3 sequence: CSVEGRGGEKLFF. CDR3 DNA: TGCAGCGTTGAGGGCAGGGGAGGGGAAAAACTGTTTTTT.